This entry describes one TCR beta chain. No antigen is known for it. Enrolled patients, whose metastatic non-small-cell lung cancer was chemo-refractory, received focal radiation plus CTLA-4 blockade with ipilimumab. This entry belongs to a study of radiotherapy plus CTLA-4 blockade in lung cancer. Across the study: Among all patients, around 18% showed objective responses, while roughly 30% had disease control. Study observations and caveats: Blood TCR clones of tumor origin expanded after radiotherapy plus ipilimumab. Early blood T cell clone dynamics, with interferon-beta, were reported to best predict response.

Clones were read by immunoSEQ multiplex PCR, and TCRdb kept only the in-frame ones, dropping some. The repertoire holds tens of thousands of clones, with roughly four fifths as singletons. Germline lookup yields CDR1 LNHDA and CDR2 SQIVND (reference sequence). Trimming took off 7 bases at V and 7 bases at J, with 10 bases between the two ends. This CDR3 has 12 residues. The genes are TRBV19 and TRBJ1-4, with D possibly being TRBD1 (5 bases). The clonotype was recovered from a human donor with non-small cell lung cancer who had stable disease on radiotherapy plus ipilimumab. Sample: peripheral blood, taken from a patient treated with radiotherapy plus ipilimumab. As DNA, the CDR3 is TGTGCCAGTAATCGGACATCTGAAAAACTGTTTTTT. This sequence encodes CASNRTSEKLFF.